These 23 T cell receptor beta chains were sequenced from one sample in a study of T cell responses to AZD1222 COVID-19 vaccine. Clones were sequenced by immunoSEQ multiplex PCR, and TCRdb holds only the in-frame ones, with some missing. The table records around 150,000 clones, about 94% of them present only once. The sequencing here drew on peripheral blood, taken 28 days after the second AZD1222 dose. These receptors came from an adult who received the AZD1222 COVID-19 vaccine.

This clone was found a few times. V is TRBV7-9 and J is TRBJ2-2, with TRBD2 matching over 8 bases. Germline V CDR1 and CDR2: SEHNR, FQNEAQ (reference sequence). The CDR3 loop spans 15 amino acids. With V trimmed by 5 bases and J by 1 base, 3 bases remained unmatched. The CDR3 sequence is CASSPAGGNTGELFF. The CDR3 region has the DNA TGTGCCAGCAGCCCCGCGGGGGGGAACACCGGGGAGCTGTTTTTT.

This chain joins TRBV27 and TRBJ1-1; 8 nucleotides line up with TRBD1. Germline V gene sequence: CDR1 MNHEY, CDR2 SMNVEV (reference sequence). V trimming: 4 bases; J trimming: 6 bases; junction bases outside the gene matches: 10. The CDR3 spans 15 residues. The CDR3 here is CASSSHTGGVPEAFF. The CDR3 DNA follows: TGTGCCAGCAGTTCCCATACAGGGGGGGTCCCTGAAGCTTTCTTT.

This chain uses TRBV2 with TRBJ2-3, with 9 bases aligning to TRBD2. Germline V gene lookup returns CDR1 SNHLY and CDR2 FYNNEI. There are 16 residues in the CDR3. V trimming: 2 bases; J trimming: 2 bases; junction bases outside the gene matches: 5. The CDR3 spells CASSEQGGGDTDTQYF. CDR3 DNA: TGTGCCAGCAGTGAACAGGGCGGGGGGGACACAGATACGCAGTATTTT. The whole variable domain, remainder taken from reference TRBV2 and TRBJ2-3, is EPEVTQTPSHQVTQMGQEVILRCVPISNHLYFYWYRQILGQKVEFLVSFYNNEISEKSEIFDDQFSVERPDGSNFTLKIRSTKLEDSAMYFCASSEQGGGDTDTQYFGPGTRLTVL.

This chain links TRBV14 with TRBJ1-5; possibly TRBD1 for D (5 bases). Germline values: CDR1 SGHDN, CDR2 FVKESK. The CDR3 consists of 15 residues. Between the trimmed V and J ends, which lost 4 bases and 3 bases, there was a span of 13 bases. In nucleotides, the CDR3 is TGTGCCAGCAGCCGAGACGGGACTTTCAATCAGCCCCAGCATTTT. Its protein is CASSRDGTFNQPQHF. Drawing the rest from reference TRBV14 and TRBJ1-5, the complete variable domain is EAGVTQFPSHSVIEKGQTVTLRCDPISGHDNLYWYRRVMGKEIKFLLHFVKESKQDESGMPNNRFLAERTGGTYSTLKVQPAELEDSGVYFCASSRDGTFNQPQHFGDGTRLSIL.

This chain joins TRBV6-4 and TRBJ1-4; possible D gene TRBD1, 5 bases. This CDR3 has 14 amino acids. V was trimmed by 6 bases and J by 7 bases, leaving 15 bases between them. Germline-derived CDR1 and CDR2 are MRHNA and SNTAGT. CDR3 DNA sequence: TGTGCCAGCAGACCTGACAGAATGTCTGAAAAACTGTTTTTT. Its translation is CASRPDRMSEKLFF.

The chain combines TRBV5-1 with TRBJ1-2; D may be TRBD1 (5 bases). This CDR3 region has 17 residues. In germline, CDR1 is SGHRS, CDR2 YFSETQ. Trimming pared 2 bases from V and 4 bases from J, leaving 21 bases between. DNA for the CDR3: TGCGCCAGCAGCTTCCAGATATATTCCACGGGGGTCTATGGCTACACCTTC. It specifies CASSFQIYSTGVYGYTF.

The chain is built from TRBV6-5 and TRBJ1-2; tentative D call: TRBD1 (5 bases). The germline V and J ends were trimmed by 6 bases and 7 bases, with 15 bases remaining between them. The CDR3 is 13 residues long. Germline CDR1 reads MNHEY; CDR2 reads SVGAGI. The CDR3 protein is CASRGVSPGGYTF. CDR3 bases: TGTGCCAGCAGGGGGGTGTCTCCCGGTGGCTACACCTTC.

This clone was detected once. The CDR3 DNA reads as TGCGCCAGCAGCCAAGTCAGGGGGACTGGGGCCAACGTCCTGACTTTC. Its protein product is CASSQVRGTGANVLTF. The chain uses TRBV4-3 and TRBJ2-6, with TRBD1 matching over 7 bases. The V gene's germline CDR1 is LGHNA and CDR2 YSLEER. The CDR3 has 16 amino acids. Trimming at V came to 1 base and at J to 2 bases, leaving 2 bases not matched to a gene.

The chain employs TRBV7-9 and TRBJ1-4; 9 nucleotides match TRBD1. The CDR3 is 14 residues long. Looked up from germline, CDR1 is SEHNR and CDR2 is FQNEAQ (reference sequence). V was clipped by 4 bases and J by 8 bases; unmatched bases: 5. The CDR3 nucleotides are TGTGCCAGCAGCTCAGGACAGGGGAGGGAAAAACTGTTTTTT. Encoded protein: CASSSGQGREKLFF.

Here the CDR3 reads CASRDPRGHDINEKLFF. The DNA for the CDR3 is TGTGCCAGTAGAGACCCGCGGGGACATGATATTAATGAAAAACTGTTTTTT. This sequence joins TRBV19 and TRBJ1-4, with D possibly TRBD1 on 6 matching bases. CDR1 LNHDA and CDR2 SQIVND come from the germline V gene (reference sequence). Deletions cut 6 bases from V and 4 bases from J, with 21 bases between. This CDR3 region has 17 residues. The whole variable domain, remainder taken from reference TRBV19 and TRBJ1-4, is DGGITQSPKYLFRKEGQNVTLSCEQNLNHDAMYWYRQDPGQGLRLIYYSQIVNDFQKGDIAEGYSVSREKKESFPLTVTSAQKNPTAFYLCASRDPRGHDINEKLFFGSGTQLSVL.

This chain connects TRBV5-1 to TRBJ2-1; D possibly corresponds to TRBD1 (6 bases). The germline gives CDR1 SGHRS, CDR2 YFSETQ. V was trimmed by 4 bases and J by 6 bases, leaving 11 bases between them. The CDR3 has 13 amino acids. As DNA, the CDR3 is TGCGCCAGCAGCACTTACAGGGCCAATGAGCAGTTCTTC. Protein sequence: CASSTYRANEQFF.

The chain couples TRBV6-2 or TRBV6-3 to TRBJ2-7; D gene ambiguous. V lost 5 bases and J lost 1, with 6 bases in between. The CDR3 contains 12 residues. Per the germline V gene, CDR1 is MNHEY and CDR2 is SVGEGT. The CDR3 DNA reads as TGTGCCAGCAGTACAGAATCCTACGAGCAGTACTTC. Its translation: CASSTESYEQYF.

In DNA, the CDR3 is TGCGCCAGCAGCTTGTCACAGGGAGAGCGTCGCGGATCACCCCTCCACTTT. Its translation is CASSLSQGERRGSPLHF. The chain combines TRBV5-1 with TRBJ1-6, with D possibly matching TRBD1 (6 bases). CDR3 length: 17 residues. V shed 1 base and J shed 10 bases, with 21 bases lying between them. Germline assignment: CDR1 SGHRS and CDR2 YFSETQ.

Concerning this clone: Other DNA sequences in this sample translate to the same CDR3. This chain connects TRBV13 to TRBJ1-4, with no clear D. Trimming removed 0 bases from V and 2 bases from J, with 10 bases in between. The germline V gene encodes CDR1 PRHDT and CDR2 FYEKMQ (reference sequence). The CDR3 totals 16 residues. The CDR3 spells CASSLGGGVTNEKLFF. The CDR3, as DNA: TGTGCCAGCAGCTTAGGGGGCGGGGTGACTAATGAAAAACTGTTTTTT.

The chain is built from TRBV7-8 and TRBJ2-7; tentative D call: TRBD1 (5 bases). Germline V gene sequence: CDR1 SGHVS, CDR2 FQNEAQ. Trimming shortened V by 5 bases and J by 6 bases, and 14 bases separated the two germline ends. There are 13 residues in the CDR3. The CDR3 nucleotides are TGTGCCAGCAGCGTAAGGACAATCGGCGAGCAGTACTTC. It translates to CASSVRTIGEQYF.

This chain uses TRBV30 with TRBJ1-2; D ambiguous. V dropped 8 bases and J dropped 4 bases, with 14 bases sitting between them. Germline CDR1 and CDR2: GTSNPN and SVGIG (reference sequence). The length of the CDR3 is 12 residues. Here the CDR3 reads CARQAAGYGYTF. The CDR3 bases are TGTGCCCGCCAGGCAGCCGGCTATGGCTACACCTTC.

The chain employs TRBV29-1 and TRBJ2-3, with a tentative D call TRBD2 (6 bases). The CDR3 loop spans 12 amino acids. V gave up 7 bases and J gave up 4 bases, with 12 bases separating them. Germline V gives CDR1 SQVTM, CDR2 ANQGSEA. This CDR3 is CSGGERSDTQYF. In DNA form, the CDR3 reads TGCAGCGGGGGGGAAAGGTCAGATACGCAGTATTTT.

This rearrangement joins TRBV5-1 to TRBJ1-1; D remains ambiguous. Trimming pared 0 bases from V and 1 base from J, leaving 7 bases between. CDR1 and CDR2 (germline): SGHRS, YFSETQ. This CDR3 has 14 residues. The CDR3 loop reads CASSLATQNTEAFF. The CDR3 DNA sequence: TGCGCCAGCAGCTTGGCCACACAGAACACTGAAGCTTTCTTT.

The chain employs TRBV4-3 and TRBJ2-3, with D uncertain. V lost 0 bases and J 5 bases, leaving 15 bases between the germline ends. CDR3 length: 16 residues. The V gene's germline CDR1 is LGHNA and CDR2 YSLEER. As DNA, the CDR3 is TGCGCCAGCAGCCAAGAGGCCGACACATCGCTAGATACGCAGTATTTT. This translates into CASSQEADTSLDTQYF.

The rearrangement links TRBV19 to TRBJ1-4, with D uncertain. The V and J ends lost 7 bases and 8 bases respectively, with 11 bases between them. Germline CDR1 is LNHDA and CDR2 is SQIVND (reference sequence). The CDR3 is 12 residues long. CDR3 DNA sequence: TGTGCCAGTAAATCCCTAGGGGAAAAACTGTTTTTT. Residues: CASKSLGEKLFF.

This sequence joins TRBV5-3 and TRBJ1-2, with 11 nucleotides matching TRBD1. TRBV5-3 has ORF status, its function being uncertain. Trimming cost V 4 bases and J 2 bases; bases outside gene matches: 10. The CDR3 consists of 17 residues. The CDR3 sequence: CARSPGQGACGNYGYTF. The CDR3, as DNA: TGTGCCAGAAGCCCCGGACAGGGGGCGTGCGGGAACTATGGCTACACCTTC.

The chain employs TRBV19 and TRBJ2-7; D is unresolved. The CDR3 totals 15 residues. In germline, CDR1 is LNHDA, CDR2 SQIVND (reference sequence). Trimming cost V 7 bases and J 0 bases, with 16 bases left between them. Here the CDR3 DNA reads TGTGCCAGTACCTTCTCCAGCGCGAGCTCCTACGAGCAGTACTTC. Protein: CASTFSSASSYEQYF.

A note on this clone: Other DNA sequences within the sample encode an identical CDR3. This sequence joins TRBV5-4 and TRBJ2-6; D gene ambiguous. Germline V gene sequence: CDR1 SGHNT, CDR2 YYREEE (reference sequence). Trimming removed 0 bases at V and 2 bases at J, with 6 bases between. The CDR3 is made up of 15 amino acids. The CDR3 loop reads CASSLAGPGANVLTF. The CDR3 DNA is TGTGCCAGCAGCTTGGCTGGACCTGGGGCCAACGTCCTGACTTTC.